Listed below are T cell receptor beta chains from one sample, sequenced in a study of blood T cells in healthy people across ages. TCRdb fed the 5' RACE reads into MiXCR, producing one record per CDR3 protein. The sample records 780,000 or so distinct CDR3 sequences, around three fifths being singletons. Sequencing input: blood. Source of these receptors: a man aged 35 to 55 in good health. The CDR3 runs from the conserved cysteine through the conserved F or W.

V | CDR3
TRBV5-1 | CASSPAGTANEKLFF
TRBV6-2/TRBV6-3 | CASSYGYYEQYF
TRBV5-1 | CASSLEGDRESGYTF
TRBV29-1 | CSVWDRPERYGYTF
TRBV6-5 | CASSRQGLYEQYF
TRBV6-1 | CASSRQGMDEHYF
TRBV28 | CASSLSLREGEETQYF
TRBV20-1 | CSARVGGTSGGTQYF
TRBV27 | CASSLSRRTVHEQYF
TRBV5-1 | CASRRDSTSNYEQYF
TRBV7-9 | CASSHGQGSPANTGELFF
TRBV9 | CASSASTGPYEQYF
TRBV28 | CASSRRAGYEQYF
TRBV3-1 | CASSQELVGTEVTQYF
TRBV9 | CASSGFTGTSNTDTQYF
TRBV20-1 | CSATPGGRVNTEAFF
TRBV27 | CASSRPGTGVYEQYF
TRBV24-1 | CATSDLREDGDTQYF
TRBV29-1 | CSVLLAQEETQYF
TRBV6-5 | CASSYRRDEQFF
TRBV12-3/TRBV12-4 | CASSFHLDQETQYF
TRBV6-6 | CASSPGQRNYGYTF
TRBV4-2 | CASSQMGGLAGSNQETQYF
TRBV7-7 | CASSLREGGEQYF
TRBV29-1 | CSVVRGGGYSEAFF
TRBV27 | CASTTGFQPQHF
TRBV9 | CASSVQSGQPSPDGYTF
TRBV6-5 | CASSYSTTPGNEQFF
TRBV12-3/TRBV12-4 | CASRGSAYYEQYF
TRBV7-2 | CASRVAGLDTQYF
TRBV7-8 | CASTTRATSDLRDTQYF
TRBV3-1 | CASSQDDRWRSTGANVLTF
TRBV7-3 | CASSIDPGSPLHF
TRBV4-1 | CASSQGRWNEQFF
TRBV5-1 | CASRVAGESYEQYF
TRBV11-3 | CASSSFGQGGADTQYF
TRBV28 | CASSFRGTAATYEQYF
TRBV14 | CASSQDMIGGWGIQYF
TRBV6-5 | CASSYGANYGYTF
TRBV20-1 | CSARRQDQPQHF
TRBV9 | CASSAGGGRQPQHF
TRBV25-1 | CASSVMGGDTEAFF
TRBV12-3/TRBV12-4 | CASRLAGLGGPGQPQHF
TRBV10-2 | CASRMNGGYTDTQYF
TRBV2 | CASSQQIYNEQFF
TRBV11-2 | CASSPDTTGTGAYNEQFF
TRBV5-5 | CASSLAGQAIYYEQYF
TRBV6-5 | CASSYSILAGTETQYF
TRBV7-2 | CASSLRREVPSYEQYF
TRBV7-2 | CASSYWTGKGNTIYF
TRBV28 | CASSLPGQYEAFF
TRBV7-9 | CASSSDPGRRGGYTF
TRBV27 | CASSPGQGAGYGYTF
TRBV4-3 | CASSQNGLAGGPRNEQYF
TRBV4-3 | CASSHMTGGEQFF
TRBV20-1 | CSAIGIAEDQETQYF
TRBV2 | CASSAGTGGRHGYTF
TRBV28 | CASSPLLQETQYF
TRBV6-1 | CASSEAGGSTDTQYF